Following are 11 T cell receptor beta chains from one sample sequenced in a study of shared clonotypes between healthy human individuals. The data were produced by immunoSEQ multiplex PCR, yet TCRdb's version contains in-frame clones alone and is incomplete. The sample comprises some 2.3 million clones, 90% to 95% of which are singletons, and 0.3% to 0.4% rests with the top ten. The specimen was naive CD4+ T cells from PBMCs. Subset in this sample: CD45RA+ positively selected. The source is a man aged 18 to 30 in good health. Some clones in this sample may be carry-over from other donors' samples.

This clone was observed a single time. This sequence joins TRBV6-6 and TRBJ1-1; D gene uncertain. Germline V gene lookup returns CDR1 MNHNY and CDR2 SVGAGI (reference sequence). This CDR3 is 13 amino acids long. Trimming left V 6 bases short and J 7 bases short, with 15 bases between. CDR3 loop: CASRTIGAFEAFF. CDR3 sequence (DNA): TGTGCCAGCAGAACAATAGGTGCCTTTGAAGCTTTCTTT.

V and J are TRBV2 and TRBJ1-2; D is undetermined. The germline V gene encodes CDR1 SNHLY and CDR2 FYNNEI. Trimming stripped 0 bases from V and 4 bases from J, with 9 bases between. CDR3 size: 14 residues. CDR3 protein: CASSEAARVYGYTF. For the CDR3, the DNA is TGTGCCAGCAGTGAAGCGGCAAGGGTCTATGGCTACACCTTC.

The chain couples TRBV5-1 to TRBJ2-7; D call uncertain. The V end lost 0 bases, the J end lost 2 bases, and 12 bases lay between the germline ends. Germline CDR1 reads SGHRS; CDR2 reads YFSETQ. There are 15 residues in the CDR3. In DNA, the CDR3 is TGCGCCAGCAGCTTGGCGGTCAGCAGGCCCTACGAGCAGTACTTC. It yields the protein CASSLAVSRPYEQYF.

This chain connects TRBV4-2 to TRBJ2-7; 7 bases match TRBD1. This CDR3 has 15 residues. The V and J ends lost 4 bases and 3 bases, in that order; junction bases with no gene match: 9. Germline loops: CDR1 LGHNA, CDR2 YNFKEQ. CDR3 bases: TGTGCCAGCAGCCTTCCCGACAGGGAAGTCTACGAGCAGTACTTC. This codes for CASSLPDREVYEQYF.

The chain recombines TRBV6-1 with TRBJ1-3; D may be TRBD1 (5 bases). This CDR3 spans 15 amino acids. The V and J ends lost 3 bases and 0 bases respectively, with 9 bases between them. Germline V gene sequence: CDR1 MNHNS, CDR2 SASEGT. CDR3 sequence reads: CASSDRQGSGNTIYF. CDR3 DNA sequence: TGTGCCAGCAGTGATCGGCAGGGCTCTGGAAACACCATATATTTT.

This sequence joins TRBV27 and TRBJ1-1; D unclear. V dropped 7 bases and J dropped 4 bases, with 19 bases sitting between them. Germline V gives CDR1 MNHEY, CDR2 SMNVEV (reference sequence). The CDR3 is 15 residues long. CDR3 loop: CASKKRPVRATEAFF. In DNA form, the CDR3 reads TGTGCCAGCAAAAAAAGGCCGGTACGGGCCACTGAAGCTTTCTTT.

The table lists this clone with a count of one. The gene calls are TRBV5-1 and TRBJ2-4, with D perhaps TRBD1 (6 bases). The length of the CDR3 is 16 residues. From germline, CDR1 is SGHRS and CDR2 YFSETQ. Trimming pared 1 base from V and 1 base from J, leaving 12 bases between. Here the CDR3 DNA reads TGCGCCAGCAGCTTGTTGCAGGGGCAGGCCAAAAACATTCAGTACTTC. Translating it yields CASSLLQGQAKNIQYF.

The V and J genes are TRBV18 and TRBJ1-5; TRBD1 matches at 7 bases. V lost 3 bases, J lost 7 bases, and 18 bases stayed unmatched. This CDR3 has 18 residues. Germline V CDR1 and CDR2: KGHSH, LQKENI. CDR3 sequence: CASSPNHAGRGFRQPQHF. The CDR3 DNA follows: TGTGCCAGCTCACCTAACCACGCGGGCAGGGGGTTCAGGCAGCCCCAGCATTTT.

This clone was counted a few times. The CDR3 DNA reads TGTGCCAGCAGTGTGGAGGGACAGGCGAACACCGGGGAGCTGTTTTTT. Protein sequence: CASSVEGQANTGELFF. The rearrangement joins TRBV6-1 to TRBJ2-2; 8 bases are shared with TRBD1. Germline V CDR1 and CDR2: MNHNS, SASEGT. J gave up 0 bases and V 4 bases, and 4 bases lay outside the gene matches. This CDR3 is 16 amino acids long.

Of note for this clone: Distinct nucleotide sequences in the sample also encode this CDR3. The rearrangement joins TRBV28 to TRBJ1-3; tentatively, D is TRBD1 (6 bases). The CDR3 is 15 residues long. V was cut by 8 bases and J by 4 bases, with 18 bases left in between. CDR1 and CDR2 (germline): MDHEN, SYDVKM. The CDR3 coding sequence is TGTGCCAGCTCCCTGGGGGGGGCGGGAGGAAACACCATATATTTT. Encoded protein: CASSLGGAGGNTIYF.

The chain has TRBV1 and TRBJ2-7; the table calls TRBD2, which could not be checked here. TRBV1 is labeled a pseudogene. The CDR3 spans 13 residues. The CDR3 DNA is TGCACCAGCAGCCAAGATTACGGCTACGAGCAGTACTTC. It yields the protein CTSSQDYGYEQYF.